This T cell receptor (beta chain) stems from a study of T cells after yellow fever vaccination. Looking at the study overall: Researchers used SMART-Seq v4 Ultra Low Input to prepare fractions that had low cell numbers.

Study observations and caveats: Some clonotypes, a small share, were shared between CD4 and CD8 compartments. Most clones from primary vaccination resurfaced after the booster (around 95% CD4, around 91% CD8).

This clonotype was counted only a few times. The antigen remains undetermined. The length of the CDR3 is 13 residues. Trimming cost V 1 base and J 3 bases, with 7 bases left between them. In germline, CDR1 is MGHRA, CDR2 YSYEKL. Production of TCR cDNA was by 5'RACE template switching, which also added a universal primer site and UMIs. TCRdb itself ran the 5' RACE reads through MiXCR, one entry per CDR3 protein. The repertoire holds a few hundred thousand distinct CDR3 sequences, with about 4% as singletons. This specimen consisted of PBMCs, obtained 5 days after the yellow fever booster vaccination. This sequence joins TRBV4-1 and TRBJ2-7; the D call may be TRBD1 or TRBD2 (5 bases each). This sequence was found in a man younger than 35 who received the YFV17D yellow fever vaccine. CDR3 DNA: TGCGCCAGCAGCCAAGGGGGGTACTACGAGCAGTACTTC. Its translation is CASSQGGYYEQYF.